This entry lists 3 T cell receptor beta chains sequenced from one sample in a study of cytomegalovirus exposure and HLA in healthy donors. PCR primers comprised 60 Vbeta and 13 Jbeta primers. Produced via immunoSEQ multiplex PCR; TCRdb's table is partial and in-frame only. In the table there are fewer than 150,000 clones, around 70% of which are singletons. Sequenced input: PBMCs. These receptors were obtained from a man aged 25-45 years in good health and CMV-seronegative.

The chain joins TRBV10-3 to TRBJ2-5, with no clear D. The V end was cut by 1 base, the J end by 3 bases, with 3 bases between. CDR3 length equals 12 residues. CDR1 and CDR2 (germline): ENHRY, SYGVKD. The CDR3 here is CAISEFKETQYF. Here the CDR3 DNA reads TGTGCCATCAGTGAGTTCAAAGAGACCCAGTACTTC.

Only a few counts were recorded for this clone. The genes are TRBV6-4 and TRBJ2-1, with TRBD1 as a possible D gene (6 bases). Deletions cut 6 bases from V and 8 bases from J, with 14 bases between. The CDR3 has 13 residues. The V gene's germline CDR1 is MRHNA and CDR2 SNTAGT. CDR3 nucleotides: TGTGCCAGCAGCCCCGGGACAACCGATGAGCAGTTCTTC. This translates into CASSPGTTDEQFF.

The chain has TRBV28 and TRBJ2-7; D unresolved. The CDR3 covers 14 residues. V was clipped by 7 bases and J by 2 bases, with 15 bases between them. Germline CDR1 reads MDHEN; CDR2 reads SYDVKM. The CDR3 is CASTSGQDPYEQYF. Here the CDR3 DNA reads TGTGCCAGCACCTCTGGGCAGGATCCCTACGAGCAGTACTTC.